Each of the 20 T cell receptor beta chains below was sequenced from the same sample in a study of cytomegalovirus exposure and HLA in healthy donors. PCR primers comprised 60 Vbeta and 13 Jbeta primers. The protocol was immunoSEQ multiplex PCR, while the TCRdb copy is restricted to in-frame clones and leaves out a portion. The profile shows tens of thousands of clones, 75% to 85% of them singletons. The sequenced sample consisted of PBMCs. The receptors stem from a human donor in good health.

V gene TRBV28 combines with J gene TRBJ1-4; D is unclear. The CDR3 contains 14 residues. Trimming took 2 bases from V and 4 from J, leaving 8 bases between them. The germline CDR1 and CDR2 sequences are MDHEN and SYDVKM. The CDR3 nucleotides read TGTGCCAGCAGTTTAGGACTGGGTAATGAAAAACTGTTTTTT. Its translation is CASSLGLGNEKLFF.

The chain joins TRBV28 to TRBJ2-3; 10 nucleotides match TRBD1. V trimming: 5 bases; J trimming: 3 bases; junction bases outside the gene matches: 8. The V gene's germline CDR1 is MDHEN and CDR2 SYDVKM. The CDR3 has 16 amino acids. The CDR3 protein is CASSPSGTGVTDTQYF. The CDR3 bases are TGTGCCAGCAGTCCGTCCGGGACAGGGGTGACAGATACGCAGTATTTT.

This chain links TRBV14 with TRBJ1-1, with 7 positions matching TRBD1. J lost 5 bases, V lost 1 base, and 4 bases had no gene match. The V gene's germline CDR1 is SGHDN and CDR2 FVKESK. The CDR3 covers 14 residues. The CDR3 bases are TGTGCCAGCAGCCAAGGGCTCAGGGGGACTGAAGCTTTCTTT. It is translated as CASSQGLRGTEAFF.

The J gene is TRBJ2-1, the V gene TRBV9; 8 positions match TRBD2. Per germline, CDR1 SGDLS and CDR2 YYNGEE. There are 15 residues in the CDR3. V gave up 0 bases and J gave up 6 bases; unmatched junction bases: 5. CDR3: CASSVGSGAPNEQFF. CDR3 DNA sequence: TGTGCCAGCAGCGTAGGTAGCGGGGCACCCAATGAGCAGTTCTTC.

This sequence joins TRBV19 and TRBJ1-1; 7 nucleotides align to TRBD1. V lost 3 bases and J lost 7; bases outside the gene matches: 8. This CDR3 has 14 residues. Germline CDR1 and CDR2: LNHDA and SQIVND (reference sequence). The CDR3: CASSISPQGGEAFF. CDR3 DNA: TGTGCCAGTAGTATTAGCCCGCAGGGGGGTGAAGCTTTCTTT.

This chain connects TRBV19 to TRBJ1-1; the match to TRBD1 covers 7 bases. The CDR3 has 12 residues. J was trimmed by 7 bases and V by 7 bases; bases with no gene match: 6. Germline-derived CDR1 and CDR2 are LNHDA and SQIVND (reference sequence). The CDR3 protein is CASTRTGDEAFF. The CDR3, as DNA: TGTGCCAGTACCCGGACAGGTGATGAAGCTTTCTTT.

This rearrangement joins TRBV27 to TRBJ2-5, with 14 bases matching TRBD2. CDR1 MNHEY and CDR2 SMNVEV come from the germline V gene (reference sequence). The CDR3 length is 18 residues. After removal of 5 bases from V and 2 bases from J, the junction contained 10 bases not matched to a gene. The CDR3 loop is CASSHRLAGGFRQETQYF. In DNA, the CDR3 is TGTGCCAGCAGTCACAGACTAGCGGGGGGGTTTAGACAAGAGACCCAGTACTTC.

The chain combines TRBV27 with TRBJ1-2; D remains unclear. Looked up from germline, CDR1 is MNHEY and CDR2 is SMNVEV (reference sequence). V shed 3 bases and J shed 4 bases, with 12 bases lying between them. This CDR3 is 14 amino acids long. CDR3 residues: CASSFRDLGYGYTF. Written as DNA, the CDR3 is TGTGCCAGCAGTTTTCGCGATCTCGGCTATGGCTACACCTTC.

The gene calls are TRBV7-2 and TRBJ1-5; unclear D gene. With 3 bases removed from V and 0 bases from J, the gap between germline ends came to 15 bases. The length of the CDR3 is 17 residues. CDR1 and CDR2 (germline): SGHTA, FQGNSA. CDR3 region: CASSFVAGKYSNQPQHF. The CDR3 DNA is TGTGCCAGCAGCTTCGTCGCAGGAAAATATAGCAATCAGCCCCAGCATTTT.

V is TRBV5-1 and J is TRBJ1-1; 8 bases map to TRBD1. CDR1 is SGHRS, CDR2 YFSETQ, per germline. The CDR3 spans 12 residues. V gave up 7 bases and J gave up 1 base; unmatched junction bases: 0. DNA for the CDR3: TGCGCCAGCGGACAGGGGAACACTGAAGCTTTCTTT. It translates to CASGQGNTEAFF.

Here the CDR3 DNA reads TGTGCCAGCAGTTACTCATACATCTACGAGCAGTACTTC. Translation gives CASSYSYIYEQYF. The V gene is TRBV6-6, the J gene TRBJ2-7; no clear D gene. V was cut by 0 bases and J by 3 bases, with 6 bases left in between. Germline CDR1 and CDR2: MNHNY and SVGAGI (reference sequence). The CDR3 covers 13 residues.

J is TRBJ1-4 and V is TRBV25-1, with 12 positions matching TRBD1. This CDR3 has 15 amino acids. V was pared by 5 bases and J by 8 bases, with 6 bases of the junction left unmatched. Germline V lookup: CDR1 MGHDK, CDR2 SYGVNS. The CDR3 DNA is TGTGCCAGCAGTTTCTCCGGGACAGGGGGCGAAAAACTGTTTTTT. This encodes CASSFSGTGGEKLFF.

V usage is TRBV6-6 and J usage is TRBJ2-1; 13 bases are a match to TRBD2. V dropped 5 bases and J dropped 8; count of bases not matched to a gene: 6. The CDR3 length is 15 residues. The germline gives CDR1 MNHNY, CDR2 SVGAGI (reference sequence). The DNA of the CDR3 is TGTGCCAGCAGTCCACTAGCGGGGGGGCGTGATGAGCAGTTCTTC. The encoded protein is CASSPLAGGRDEQFF.

The gene calls are TRBV28 and TRBJ2-3; possibly TRBD2 for D (6 bases). The CDR3 has 13 amino acids. V shed 11 bases and J shed 0 bases, with 12 bases lying between them. Per germline, CDR1 MDHEN and CDR2 SYDVKM. The CDR3: CALGSPSTDTQYF. The CDR3 DNA follows: TGTGCCCTCGGGAGTCCTAGCACAGATACGCAGTATTTT.

This chain joins TRBV28 and TRBJ2-1; 7 nucleotides agree with TRBD1. The V gene's germline CDR1 is MDHEN and CDR2 SYDVKM. The V and J ends lost 6 bases and 7 bases, in that order; junction bases with no gene match: 9. The CDR3 is made up of 14 amino acids. The CDR3: CASSSQGPKNEQFF. The CDR3 DNA reads as TGTGCCAGCAGCTCACAGGGGCCCAAGAATGAGCAGTTCTTC.

The chain combines TRBV18 with TRBJ1-2; no firm D call. Germline-derived CDR1 and CDR2 are KGHSH and LQKENI. V lost 3 bases, J lost 3 bases, and 11 bases lay in between. This CDR3 comprises 14 residues. This CDR3 is CASSPTDEDYGYTF. Written as DNA, the CDR3 is TGTGCCAGCTCACCGACCGACGAGGACTATGGCTACACCTTC.

This clone turned up a few times. The V call is TRBV19, the J call TRBJ1-1; 10 bases map to TRBD1. The CDR3 is 15 residues long. From germline, CDR1 is LNHDA and CDR2 SQIVND (reference sequence). Trimming cost V 4 bases and J 0 bases; bases outside gene matches: 2. The CDR3: CASSRQGAMNTEAFF. The CDR3 DNA follows: TGTGCCAGTAGTAGACAGGGGGCGATGAACACTGAAGCTTTCTTT. Together with reference TRBV19 and TRBJ1-1, the CDR3 gives the full variable domain: DGGITQSPKYLFRKEGQNVTLSCEQNLNHDAMYWYRQDPGQGLRLIYYSQIVNDFQKGDIAEGYSVSREKKESFPLTVTSAQKNPTAFYLCASSRQGAMNTEAFFGQGTRLTVV.

V and J are TRBV27 and TRBJ1-4, with D possibly being TRBD1 (6 bases). Germline V gives CDR1 MNHEY, CDR2 SMNVEV (reference sequence). V lost 5 bases to trimming and J lost 7 bases, with 17 bases between them. The length of the CDR3 is 15 residues. In DNA, the CDR3 is TGTGCCAGCAGTGCAACAGGGAGAGTTAGTGAAAAACTGTTTTTT. It translates to CASSATGRVSEKLFF.

V and J are TRBV9 and TRBJ1-1, with D uncertain. Germline CDR1 reads SGDLS; CDR2 reads YYNGEE. V was cut by 0 bases and J by 4 bases, with 13 bases left in between. The CDR3 length is 15 residues. The CDR3 DNA follows: TGTGCCAGCAGCGTAGGGGCAGGAATGCGCACTGAAGCTTTCTTT. Translation: CASSVGAGMRTEAFF. Supplemented by reference TRBV9 and TRBJ1-1, the full variable domain reads DSGVTQTPKHLITATGQRVTLRCSPRSGDLSVYWYQQSLDQGLQFLIQYYNGEERAKGNILERFSAQQFPDLHSELNLSSLELGDSALYFCASSVGAGMRTEAFFGQGTRLTVV.

V and J are TRBV5-1 and TRBJ2-2; no firm D call. The length of the CDR3 is 16 residues. Trimming stripped 4 bases from V and 0 bases from J, with 13 bases between. Germline CDR1 and CDR2: SGHRS and YFSETQ. CDR3 sequence reads: CASSVNLGANTGELFF. CDR3 DNA: TGCGCCAGCAGCGTGAATCTGGGCGCGAACACCGGGGAGCTGTTTTTT.